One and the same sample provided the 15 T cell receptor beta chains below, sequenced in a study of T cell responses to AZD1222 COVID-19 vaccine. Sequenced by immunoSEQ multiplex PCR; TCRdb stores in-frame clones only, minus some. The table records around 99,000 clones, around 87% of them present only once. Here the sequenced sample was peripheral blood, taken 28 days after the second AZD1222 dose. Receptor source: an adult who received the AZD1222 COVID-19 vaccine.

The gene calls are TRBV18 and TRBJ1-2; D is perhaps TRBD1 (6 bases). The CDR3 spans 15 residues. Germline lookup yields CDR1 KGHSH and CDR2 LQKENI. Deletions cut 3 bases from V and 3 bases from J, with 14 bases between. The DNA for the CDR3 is TGTGCCAGCTCACCTCAGACAGGCGACCACTATGGCTACACCTTC. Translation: CASSPQTGDHYGYTF.

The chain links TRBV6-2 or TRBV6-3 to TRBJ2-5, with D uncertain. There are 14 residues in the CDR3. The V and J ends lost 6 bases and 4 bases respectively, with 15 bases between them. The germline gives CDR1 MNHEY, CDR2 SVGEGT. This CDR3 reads CASSPPGERETQYF. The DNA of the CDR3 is TGTGCCAGCAGCCCCCCCGGTGAACGAGAGACCCAGTACTTC.

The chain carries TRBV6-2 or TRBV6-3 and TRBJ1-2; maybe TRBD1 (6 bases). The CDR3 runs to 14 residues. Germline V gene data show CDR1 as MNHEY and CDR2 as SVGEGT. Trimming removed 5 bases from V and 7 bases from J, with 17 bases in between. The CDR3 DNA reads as TGTGCCAGCAGTATTGTAACAGGGACTCGTGGCTACACCTTC. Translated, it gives CASSIVTGTRGYTF.

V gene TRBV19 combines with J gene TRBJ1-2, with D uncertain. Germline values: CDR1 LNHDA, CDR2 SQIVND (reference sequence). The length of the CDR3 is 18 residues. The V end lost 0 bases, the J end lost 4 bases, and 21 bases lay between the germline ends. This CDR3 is CASSIDEAGTSPSYGYTF. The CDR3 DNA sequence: TGTGCCAGTAGTATAGATGAAGCAGGCACCTCACCCTCCTATGGCTACACCTTC.

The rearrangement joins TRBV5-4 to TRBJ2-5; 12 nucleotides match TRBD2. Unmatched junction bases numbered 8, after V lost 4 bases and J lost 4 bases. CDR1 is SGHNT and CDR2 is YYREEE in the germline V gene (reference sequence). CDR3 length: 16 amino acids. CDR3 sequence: CASSPTTSGGRETQYF. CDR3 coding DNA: TGTGCCAGCAGCCCCACGACTAGCGGGGGTAGAGAGACCCAGTACTTC.

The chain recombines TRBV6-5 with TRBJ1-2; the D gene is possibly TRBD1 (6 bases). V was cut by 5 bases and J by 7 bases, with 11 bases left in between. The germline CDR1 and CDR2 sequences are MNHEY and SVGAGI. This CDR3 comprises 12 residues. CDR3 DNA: TGTGCCAGCAGTCTTAGGGGGGCTGGCTACACCTTC. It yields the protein CASSLRGAGYTF.

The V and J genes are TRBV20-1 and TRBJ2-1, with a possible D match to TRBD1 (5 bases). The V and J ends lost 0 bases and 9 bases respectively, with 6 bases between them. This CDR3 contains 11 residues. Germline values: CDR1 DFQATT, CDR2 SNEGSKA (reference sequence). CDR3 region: CSARDGAEQFF. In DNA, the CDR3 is TGCAGTGCTAGAGATGGGGCTGAGCAGTTCTTC.

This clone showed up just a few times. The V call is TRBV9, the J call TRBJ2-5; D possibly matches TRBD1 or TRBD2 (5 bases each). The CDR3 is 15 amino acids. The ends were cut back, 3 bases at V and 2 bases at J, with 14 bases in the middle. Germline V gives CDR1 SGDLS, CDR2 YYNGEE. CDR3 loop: CASSADGTTQETQYF. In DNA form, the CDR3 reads TGTGCCAGCAGCGCCGACGGGACGACACAAGAGACCCAGTACTTC.

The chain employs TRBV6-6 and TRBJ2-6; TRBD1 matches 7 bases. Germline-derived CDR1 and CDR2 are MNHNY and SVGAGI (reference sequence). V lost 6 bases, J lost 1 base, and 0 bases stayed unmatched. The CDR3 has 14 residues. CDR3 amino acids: CASRTGSGANVLTF. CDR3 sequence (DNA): TGTGCCAGCAGGACAGGGTCTGGGGCCAACGTCCTGACTTTC.

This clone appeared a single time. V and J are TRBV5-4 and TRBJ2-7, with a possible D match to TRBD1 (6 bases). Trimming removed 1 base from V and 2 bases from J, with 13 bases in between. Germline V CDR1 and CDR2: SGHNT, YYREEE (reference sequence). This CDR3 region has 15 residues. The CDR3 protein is CASSLKTGFTYEQYF. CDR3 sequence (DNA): TGTGCCAGCAGCTTGAAAACAGGGTTTACCTACGAGCAGTACTTC. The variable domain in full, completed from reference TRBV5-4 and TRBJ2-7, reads ETGVTQSPTHLIKTRGQQVTLRCSSQSGHNTVSWYQQALGQGPQFIFQYYREEENGRGNFPPRFSGLQFPNYSSELNVNALELDDSALYLCASSLKTGFTYEQYFGPGTRLTVT.

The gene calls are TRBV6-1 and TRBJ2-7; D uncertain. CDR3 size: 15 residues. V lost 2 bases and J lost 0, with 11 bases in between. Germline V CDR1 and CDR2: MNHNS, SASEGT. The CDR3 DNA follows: TGTGCCAGCAGTGAATCCGCGGATTCCTCCTACGAGCAGTACTTC. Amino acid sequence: CASSESADSSYEQYF.

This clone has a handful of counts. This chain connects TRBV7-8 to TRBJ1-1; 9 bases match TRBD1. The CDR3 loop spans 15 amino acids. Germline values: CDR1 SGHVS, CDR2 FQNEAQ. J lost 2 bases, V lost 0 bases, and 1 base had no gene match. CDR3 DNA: TGTGCCAGCAGCTTAGCGGACAGGGGTAACACTGAAGCTTTCTTT. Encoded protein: CASSLADRGNTEAFF.

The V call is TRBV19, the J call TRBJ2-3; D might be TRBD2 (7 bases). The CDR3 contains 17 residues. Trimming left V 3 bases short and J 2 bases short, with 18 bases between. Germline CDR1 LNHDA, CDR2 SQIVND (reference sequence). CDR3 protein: CASSMAPGRGSTDTQYF. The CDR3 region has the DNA TGTGCCAGTAGTATGGCCCCGGGGAGGGGGTCCACAGATACGCAGTATTTT.

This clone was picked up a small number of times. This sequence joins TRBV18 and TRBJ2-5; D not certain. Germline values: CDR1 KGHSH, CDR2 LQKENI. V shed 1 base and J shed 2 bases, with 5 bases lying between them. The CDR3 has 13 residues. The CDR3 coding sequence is TGTGCCAGCTCACCACGGCGGCAAGAGACCCAGTACTTC. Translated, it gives CASSPRRQETQYF.

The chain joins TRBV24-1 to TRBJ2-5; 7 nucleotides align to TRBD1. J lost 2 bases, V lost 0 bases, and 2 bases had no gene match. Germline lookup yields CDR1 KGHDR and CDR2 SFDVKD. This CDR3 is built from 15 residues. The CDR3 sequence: CATSDLRGQQETQYF. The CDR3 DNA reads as TGTGCCACCAGTGATTTGCGGGGACAGCAAGAGACCCAGTACTTC.